These T cell receptor beta chains were read from a single sample in a study of low-dose radiotherapy and immunotherapy resistance in tumors. One entry per CDR3 protein, called by TCRdb with MiXCR from the reads. The profile shows about 46,000 distinct CDR3 sequences, approximately 12% of them singletons. The sample in question was PBMCs, obtained before treatment. Every receptor here comes from a female donor with ovarian cancer. Both conserved end residues are part of each CDR3.

>TRBJ1-2|TRBV19
CASSINWDRAVYGYTF
>TRBJ2-7|TRBV7-2
CASSKDRSRYEQYF
>TRBJ2-2|TRBV9
CASSSGSTANTGELFF
>TRBJ2-7|TRBV30
CAFRRAGGVEQYF
>TRBJ1-1|TRBV5-1
CASSSGRGLNTEAFF
>TRBJ2-5|TRBV12-5
CASGVRGETQYF
>TRBJ1-1|TRBV27
CASGILSDTEAFF
>TRBJ1-2|TRBV9
CASSVGGGGGYGYTF
>TRBJ2-5|TRBV7-8
CASSRRGGGREETQYF
>TRBJ2-7|TRBV20-1
CSARDYGTYEQYF